This record looks at one TCR beta chain sequence and its context. This record belongs to a study of blood T cell repertoires in COVID-19. The wider study: The United States, Italy and Spain provided the acute and convalescent COVID-19 samples. PBMCs, B-cell-depleted T cells, or T cells were the source of the cDNA or gDNA that made up the material.

The germline gives CDR1 SNHLY, CDR2 FYNNEI. Between the trimmed V and J ends, which lost 8 bases and 0 bases, there was a span of 10 bases. This CDR3 region has 13 residues. Original data processing: From reference gene primer amplification, estimates of nucleated cell counts were derived. Assay: immunoSEQ multiplex PCR; the TCRdb copy retains only in-frame clones and omits some. The DNA gave D and trimming, while V, J and clone size come from that table. The sample records about 98,000 clones, nearly 90% being singletons. The clonotype was recovered from a man aged 50 to 60 with active COVID-19. J is TRBJ1-2 and V is TRBV2; D might be TRBD1 (5 bases). The sequenced sample was peripheral blood. CDR3 residues: CASAGYANYGYTF. The CDR3 DNA is TGTGCCAGCGCAGGGTACGCTAACTATGGCTACACCTTC.